Listed here are 19 T cell receptor beta chains from one sample, sequenced in a study of blood T cell repertoires in COVID-19. Only in-frame clones appear in the TCRdb table, and some are missing; sequencing was by immunoSEQ multiplex PCR. There are over 300,000 clones in the sample; around 90% occur only once, and 5% to 8.5% lies in the top ten. Specimen: peripheral blood. These TCRs come from a man between 18 and 29 years old with active or convalescent COVID-19.

V usage is TRBV6-5 and J usage is TRBJ2-1; possible D gene TRBD1, 6 bases. V dropped 5 bases and J dropped 4 bases, with 15 bases sitting between them. This CDR3 is 15 amino acids long. Germline V lookup: CDR1 MNHEY, CDR2 SVGAGI. In DNA form, the CDR3 reads TGTGCCAGCAGTCCTCCGAGACAGGAGTACAATGAGCAGTTCTTC. Its translation is CASSPPRQEYNEQFF.

The J gene is TRBJ2-7, the V gene TRBV10-3; weak D call: TRBD2 (6 bases). This CDR3 spans 16 amino acids. Germline V gene sequence: CDR1 ENHRY, CDR2 SYGVKD. The V end was cut by 4 bases, the J end by 3 bases, with 19 bases between. The CDR3 loop reads CAISGGETGSGYEQYF. The DNA for the CDR3 is TGTGCCATCAGTGGGGGGGAAACAGGATCGGGCTACGAGCAGTACTTC.

The chain combines TRBV5-1 with TRBJ2-2; a weak D match, TRBD2 (5 bases). Trimming pared 1 base from V and 5 bases from J, leaving 6 bases between. CDR1 and CDR2 (germline): SGHRS, YFSETQ. The CDR3 contains 13 residues. The CDR3 coding sequence is TGCGCCAGCAGCTTGTCGGGAACCGGGGAGCTGTTTTTT. Encoded protein: CASSLSGTGELFF.

V usage is TRBV29-1 and J usage is TRBJ2-7; the match to TRBD2 covers 9 bases. From germline, CDR1 is SQVTM and CDR2 ANQGSEA. V was pared by 8 bases and J by 6 bases, with 11 bases of the junction left unmatched. This CDR3 is built from 13 residues. The CDR3 bases are TGCAGCACATCCGGGACTAGCATATTCGAGCAGTACTTC. As protein: CSTSGTSIFEQYF.

Only a few counts were recorded for this clone. DNA of the CDR3: TGCGCCAGCAGCCGACAGAGGAACACTGAAGCTTTCTTT. As protein: CASSRQRNTEAFF. This chain uses TRBV4-1 with TRBJ1-1; D is perhaps TRBD1 (5 bases). V was pared by 4 bases and J by 1 base, with 7 bases between. The germline V gene encodes CDR1 MGHRA and CDR2 YSYEKL. CDR3 length: 13 residues.

The chain joins TRBV25-1 to TRBJ2-7; D perhaps matches TRBD2 (6 bases). The germline V gene encodes CDR1 MGHDK and CDR2 SYGVNS. Between the trimmed V and J ends, which lost 0 bases and 4 bases, there was a span of 13 bases. The CDR3 length is 15 residues. The CDR3 loop is CASSEYGTASYEQYF. The CDR3 DNA sequence: TGTGCCAGCAGTGAATACGGGACTGCCTCGTACGAGCAGTACTTC.

The rearrangement joins TRBV4-2 to TRBJ2-7; 7 bases align to TRBD1. V lost 2 bases to trimming and J lost 3 bases; unmatched junction nucleotides: 1. This CDR3 is built from 13 residues. Germline CDR1 reads LGHNA; CDR2 reads YNFKEQ. The CDR3 is CASSQNRGYEQYF. CDR3 coding DNA: TGTGCCAGCAGCCAAAACAGGGGCTACGAGCAGTACTTC.

CDR3 DNA: TGTGCCAGCTCACCAAGACAGACAGATACGCAGTATTTT. Residues: CASSPRQTDTQYF. The chain uses TRBV18 and TRBJ2-3, with D possibly being TRBD1 (5 bases). The CDR3 contains 13 residues. Germline-derived CDR1 and CDR2 are KGHSH and LQKENI. Trimming pared 2 bases from V and 3 bases from J, leaving 6 bases between.

The chain links TRBV5-6 to TRBJ2-1, with TRBD2 matching over 8 bases. The CDR3 is 16 residues long. Germline V lookup: CDR1 SGHDT, CDR2 YYEEEE. V was clipped by 2 bases and J by 6 bases; unmatched bases: 10. CDR3 bases: TGTGCCAGCAGCTTAGCGGGAGAAGGGCCTAGCAATGAGCAGTTCTTC. Protein: CASSLAGEGPSNEQFF.

For the CDR3, the DNA is TGTGCCACCAGCAGAGATCTCGGGGGGTTCGGAAACACCATATATTTT. It is translated as CATSRDLGGFGNTIYF. The rearrangement joins TRBV15 to TRBJ1-3, with D possibly matching TRBD1 (5 bases). CDR1 and CDR2 from the germline V gene are LNHNV and YYDKDF (reference sequence). The length of the CDR3 is 16 residues. The V end was cut by 0 bases, the J end by 4 bases, with 13 bases between.

The chain is built from TRBV4-3 and TRBJ2-1; D is uncertain. Looked up from germline, CDR1 is LGHNA and CDR2 is YSLEER. The CDR3 is 15 amino acids. Trimming stripped 0 bases from V and 1 base from J, with 7 bases between. The CDR3 is CASSQEAFSYNEQFF. In nucleotides, the CDR3 is TGCGCCAGCAGCCAAGAAGCGTTTTCCTACAATGAGCAGTTCTTC.

V and J are TRBV4-2 and TRBJ1-2; 8 bases are a match to TRBD1. This CDR3 has 14 residues. Germline lookup yields CDR1 LGHNA and CDR2 YNFKEQ. V shed 0 bases and J 5 bases; nucleotides not matched to a gene: 2. The CDR3: CASSQEQGGYGYTF. The DNA of the CDR3 is TGTGCCAGCAGCCAAGAACAGGGGGGTTATGGCTACACCTTC.

The chain uses TRBV21-1 and TRBJ1-5. TRBV21-1 is given as a pseudogene. CDR3 length: 15 residues. CDR3 sequence: CASSREGWRYQPQHF. DNA of the CDR3: TGTGCCAGCAGCAGGGAGGGGTGGAGATATCAGCCCCAGCATTTT.

The V gene is TRBV2, the J gene TRBJ2-1, with D maybe TRBD2 (5 bases). The germline CDR1 and CDR2 sequences are SNHLY and FYNNEI. V was shortened by 4 bases and J by 7 bases, with 17 bases between the two germline ends. The CDR3 runs 15 residues. The CDR3 spells CASSARSETGNEQFF. The CDR3 DNA reads as TGTGCCAGCAGTGCGCGGTCCGAGACGGGGAATGAGCAGTTCTTC.

J is TRBJ1-5 and V is TRBV5-6, with TRBD1 matching over 8 bases. There are 16 residues in the CDR3. V was clipped by 1 base and J by 5 bases; unmatched bases: 8. Germline V gene sequence: CDR1 SGHDT, CDR2 YYEEEE. The CDR3, as DNA: TGTGCCAGCAGCTTGTCAATCGGCAGGGGGCATCAGCCCCAGCATTTT. This codes for CASSLSIGRGHQPQHF.

The V call is TRBV7-9, the J call TRBJ2-7, with 10 bases that match TRBD1. The CDR3 covers 14 residues. Trimming took 5 bases from V and 4 from J; bases not matched to a gene: 5. Germline V gives CDR1 SEHNR, CDR2 FQNEAQ (reference sequence). CDR3 sequence reads: CASSLRDRGYEQYF. In DNA, the CDR3 is TGTGCCAGCAGCCTGCGGGACAGGGGTTACGAGCAGTACTTC.

The chain recombines TRBV19 with TRBJ1-1; TRBD1 matches 10 bases. V was pared by 4 bases and J by 5 bases, with 10 bases of the junction left unmatched. Germline V gene sequence: CDR1 LNHDA, CDR2 SQIVND (reference sequence). The CDR3 contains 16 residues. The CDR3 DNA follows: TGTGCCAGTAGTAACGGCCGGACAGGGGGTCTTACTGAAGCTTTCTTT. It translates to CASSNGRTGGLTEAFF. Full variable domain (rest looked up from reference TRBV19 and TRBJ1-1): DGGITQSPKYLFRKEGQNVTLSCEQNLNHDAMYWYRQDPGQGLRLIYYSQIVNDFQKGDIAEGYSVSREKKESFPLTVTSAQKNPTAFYLCASSNGRTGGLTEAFFGQGTRLTVV.

The V and J genes are TRBV19 and TRBJ1-2; no firm D call. CDR1 is LNHDA, CDR2 SQIVND, per germline (reference sequence). This CDR3 is built from 16 residues. Trimming removed 3 bases from V and 3 bases from J, with 17 bases in between. The CDR3 reads CASSIPGLNRDYGYTF. CDR3 nucleotide sequence: TGTGCCAGTAGTATTCCAGGACTCAACCGGGACTATGGCTACACCTTC.

This chain joins TRBV19 and TRBJ2-1; TRBD2 matches at 8 bases. From germline, CDR1 is LNHDA and CDR2 SQIVND (reference sequence). The J segment lost 3 bases and the V segment lost 10 bases, leaving 11 bases of the junction unmatched. CDR3 length equals 15 residues. The CDR3 spells CATHSGDLGYNEQFF. In nucleotides, the CDR3 is TGTGCCACCCATAGCGGGGACTTAGGCTACAATGAGCAGTTCTTC.